This T cell receptor beta chain originates from a study of CD8 T cells in Susac syndrome. Remarks on this clonotype: Its antigen is unidentified.

Roughly 0.45 to 1 ug RNA was reverse transcribed with random hexamers. The CDR3 of TCR beta was amplified by immunoSEQ multiplex PCR across 54 Vbeta and 13 Jbeta. TCRdb called the immunoSEQ multiplex PCR reads again in MiXCR, with one record for every CDR3 protein. The table records about 440,000 distinct CDR3 sequences, more than 80% of them present only once. The sequenced target, TCR beta, came from blood CD8+ and CD4+ T cells. Findings and limits, study-wide: Acknowledgment was made by the study that its TCR sequencing and HLA analysis involved a relatively small number of individuals.

V lost 5 bases, J lost 8 bases, and 8 bases stayed unmatched. The length of the CDR3 is 15 residues. Germline CDR1 and CDR2: SEHNR and FQNEAQ (reference sequence). This sequence was found in a human donor with multiple sclerosis. V usage is TRBV7-9 and J usage is TRBJ2-1, with 11 bases identical to TRBD2. Sequencing input: CD8+ T cells from PBMCs. In nucleotides, the CDR3 is TGTGCCAGCAGCGACCTAGCGGGAGGACCGGATGAGCAGTTCTTC. This encodes CASSDLAGGPDEQFF.